This TCR beta chain derives from a study of siplizumab effects on memory and regulatory T cells. Study findings and constraints: Suppressive capability of dividing Tregs from siplizumab cultures went unverified. Mappable alloreactive CD4+ clones averaged approximately 62% Treg-derived with siplizumab versus roughly 30% in controls. Alloreactive sequences traceable to unstimulated CD4+ memory cells were significantly reduced by siplizumab.

Notes on this clone: The target antigen is unknown.

Using immunoSEQ multiplex PCR, the repertoire was profiled, and TCRdb retains in-frame clones only, with some absent. The table records about 120,000 clones, about 94% of them present only once. The CDR3 extends over 16 amino acids. Looked up from germline, CDR1 is MNHEY and CDR2 is SMNVEV (reference sequence). Trimming cost V 6 bases and J 1 base; bases outside gene matches: 9. The sequence was obtained from a human donor in good health. V is TRBV27 and J is TRBJ2-1; TRBD1 matches at 7 bases. What was sequenced was non-Treg CD4+ T cells sorted from blood. The CDR3 sequence is CASRLDRALSYNEQFF. The DNA for the CDR3 is TGTGCCAGCAGGTTAGACAGGGCTTTATCCTACAATGAGCAGTTCTTC.